The rows below give T cell receptor beta chains drawn from one sample of a study of cytomegalovirus exposure and HLA in healthy donors. Libraries were prepared by immunoSEQ multiplex PCR; TCRdb keeps only in-frame clonotypes and omits some of them. The sample yields 150,000 to 200,000 clones, 79% seen once. The sequenced sample consisted of PBMCs. The receptors stem from a woman aged 45-59 years in good health and CMV-seronegative. Each CDR3 is given with its conserved first and last residue. The D gene is left open where the match is weak. Expanded clones are given a class, and other clones once, few, many or no size at all.

D,J,size,V,CDR3,DNA
NA,TRBJ1-1,NA,TRBV5-6,CASSRFGGPVTEAFF,TGTGCCAGCAGCCGTTTTGGTGGGCCCGTAACTGAAGCTTTCTTT
NA,TRBJ1-2,NA,TRBV9,CASNDRNYGYTF,TGTGCCAGCAATGACAGAAACTATGGCTACACCTTC
NA,TRBJ1-5,NA,TRBV9,CASSVGGGFGQPQHF,TGTGCCAGCAGCGTAGGGGGGGGCTTTGGTCAGCCCCAGCATTTT
NA,TRBJ1-1,NA,TRBV28,CASSLADLGEAFF,TGTGCCAGCAGTTTGGCGGACCTCGGGGAGGCTTTCTTT
NA,TRBJ2-6,few,TRBV11-3,CASSSTGPGANVLTF,TGTGCCAGCAGCTCCACAGGCCCTGGGGCCAACGTCCTGACTTTC
TRBD2,TRBJ2-1,NA,TRBV11-3,CASSGRERGGNEQFF,TGTGCCAGCAGCGGCCGGGAGCGGGGGGGCAATGAGCAGTTCTTC
NA,TRBJ1-1,NA,TRBV7-8,CASSLVANTEAFF,TGTGCCAGCAGCTTAGTGGCGAACACTGAAGCTTTCTTT
NA,TRBJ1-1,few,TRBV5-6,CASSSQGRNTEAFF,TGTGCCAGCAGTTCCCAGGGGAGGAACACTGAAGCTTTCTTT
NA,TRBJ2-1,NA,TRBV27,CASSFESGRRGEQFF,TGTGCCAGCAGTTTTGAATCAGGAAGACGGGGAGAGCAGTTCTTC
TRBD1,TRBJ2-7,NA,TRBV6-6,CASSNPRGQGYEQYF,TGTGCCAGCAGCAATCCTAGGGGACAGGGCTACGAGCAGTACTTC
NA,TRBJ1-2,NA,TRBV10-3,CAISEGRGNYGYTF,TGTGCCATCAGTGAGGGCAGGGGAAACTATGGCTACACCTTC
TRBD1,TRBJ1-4,NA,TRBV7-9,CASRGQGGKLFF,TGTGCCAGCAGGGGACAGGGGGGAAAACTGTTTTTT
NA,TRBJ1-3,NA,TRBV7-2,CASSLDRASGNTIYF,TGTGCCAGCAGCTTAGACAGGGCGTCTGGAAACACCATATATTTT
NA,TRBJ2-5,NA,TRBV5-1,CASSPNVRSGETQYF,TGCGCCAGCAGCCCTAATGTGAGGAGTGGCGAGACCCAGTACTTC
NA,TRBJ1-4,NA,TRBV5-5,CASSSSLGDNEKLFF,TGTGCCAGCAGCTCCTCCCTCGGAGATAATGAAAAACTGTTTTTT
NA,TRBJ2-2,NA,TRBV19,CASSSWDFLIRTNTGELFF,TGTGCCAGTAGTTCGTGGGACTTCTTAATAAGAACGAACACCGGGGAGCTGTTTTTT
TRBD1,TRBJ1-2,NA,TRBV27,CASSPDRIANYGYTF,TGTGCCAGCAGTCCGGACAGGATAGCTAACTATGGCTACACCTTC
NA,TRBJ1-6,few,TRBV25-1,CASTEAMYNSPLHF,TGTGCCAGCACCGAGGCGATGTATAATTCACCCCTCCACTTT
TRBD1,TRBJ1-4,NA,TRBV5-1,CASSPAGGVNEKLFF,TGCGCCAGCAGCCCTGCAGGGGGTGTTAATGAAAAACTGTTTTTT
NA,TRBJ1-2,NA,TRBV7-9,CASSLDQTGGYTF,TGTGCCAGCAGCTTAGACCAGACGGGGGGCTACACCTTC
TRBD2,TRBJ2-5,NA,TRBV19,CASSIAGGTRETQYF,TGTGCCAGTAGTATAGCTGGGGGGACTAGGGAGACCCAGTACTTC
NA,TRBJ2-1,few,TRBV4-3,CASSQGGAYNEQFF,TGCGCCAGCAGCCAAGGCGGGGCATACAATGAGCAGTTCTTC
NA,TRBJ2-1,once,TRBV29-1,CSGTGGGEQFF,TGCAGCGGCACAGGGGGGGGCGAGCAGTTCTTC
NA,TRBJ1-3,NA,TRBV7-6,CASSPNIPGAGNTIYF,TGTGCCAGCAGCCCAAATATCCCGGGAGCTGGAAACACCATATATTTT
NA,TRBJ2-2,NA,TRBV5-8,CASSLDGGLGTGELFF,TGTGCCAGCAGCTTGGACGGGGGGCTCGGCACCGGGGAGCTGTTTTTT
NA,TRBJ2-2,few,TRBV27,CASSIKPIGPTVTGELFF,TGTGCCAGCAGTATCAAGCCAATTGGTCCTACCGTCACCGGGGAGCTGTTTTTT
TRBD2,TRBJ2-1,few,TRBV5-1,CASSTTSGGYNEQFF,TGCGCCAGCAGCACCACTAGCGGGGGCTACAATGAGCAGTTCTTC
TRBD1,TRBJ1-2,NA,TRBV28,CASVTGGIYGYTF,TGTGCCAGCGTTACAGGGGGCATTTATGGCTACACCTTC
TRBD2,TRBJ2-1,NA,TRBV18,CASSLSGGAYNEQFF,TGTGCCAGCTCCCTTAGCGGGGGGGCTTACAATGAGCAGTTCTTC
NA,TRBJ2-3,NA,TRBV27,CASSSLRQPFTDTQYF,TGTGCCAGCAGTTCGCTTCGACAACCCTTCACAGATACGCAGTATTTT
NA,TRBJ1-4,NA,TRBV28,CASSSYRESDEKLFF,TGTGCCAGCAGTTCGTACAGGGAGTCGGATGAAAAACTGTTTTTT